This is a list of T cell receptor beta chains from one sample in a study of blood T cells in healthy people across ages. TCRdb re-derived calls from the 5' RACE reads in MiXCR, one entry per CDR3 protein. The sample lists around 820,000 distinct CDR3 sequences; around 25% were seen once. The sample was also linked to a second study, of T cells of mothers and their children.

The sample comprised blood. The source is a boy under 18 in good health. Each CDR3 is given with its conserved first and last residue. A D gene is named only where the DNA matches it firmly. Size tells how often a clone was seen (once, few, many) or the class of an expanded clone, and some rows leave it out.

J: TRBJ2-6; length: 14; size: few; D: TRBD1; V: TRBV6-2/TRBV6-3; CDR3: CASSLPGQRDLLTF; DNA: TGTGCCAGCAGCCTCCCGGGACAGCGCGACCTCTTAACTTTC
J: TRBJ1-2; length: 12; size: few; D: -; V: TRBV27; CDR3: CASAGLDYGYTF; DNA: TGTGCGTCGGCAGGGTTGGACTATGGCTACACCTTC
J: TRBJ2-1; length: 15; size: -; D: TRBD2; V: TRBV7-8; CDR3: CASSFPSGSANEQFF; DNA: TGTGCCAGCAGCTTCCCTAGCGGGAGCGCAAATGAGCAGTTCTTC
J: TRBJ1-2; length: 16; size: few; D: TRBD1; V: TRBV10-3; CDR3: CAISEAGGLANYGYTF; DNA: TGTGCCATCAGTGAAGCAGGGGGCCTGGCTAACTATGGCTACACCTTC
J: TRBJ2-7; length: 12; size: few; D: TRBD1; V: TRBV7-2; CDR3: CAGSPTGYEQYF; DNA: TGTGCCGGCAGCCCGACAGGGTACGAGCAGTACTTC
J: TRBJ2-5; length: 15; size: -; D: -; V: TRBV7-3; CDR3: CASSPQPDSQETQYF; DNA: TGTGCCAGCAGCCCCCAGCCGGACAGTCAAGAGACCCAGTACTTC
J: TRBJ2-5; length: 16; size: -; D: TRBD2; V: TRBV6-1; CDR3: CASSPGLAGSQETQYF; DNA: TGTGCCAGCAGCCCCGGACTAGCGGGCAGCCAAGAGACCCAGTACTTC
J: TRBJ2-5; length: 14; size: -; D: TRBD2; V: TRBV7-9; CDR3: CASSREESSETQYF; DNA: TGTGCCAGCAGCCGGGAGGAATCGAGTGAGACCCAGTACTTC
J: TRBJ2-2; length: 17; size: -; D: TRBD1; V: TRBV7-9; CDR3: CASSLGTGALNTGELFF; DNA: TGTGCCAGCAGCCTCGGGACAGGGGCCCTGAACACCGGGGAGCTGTTTTTT
J: TRBJ1-2; length: 15; size: -; D: TRBD1; V: TRBV6-5; CDR3: CASNPGQPANYGYTF; DNA: TGTGCCAGCAACCCGGGACAGCCTGCGAACTATGGCTACACCTTC
J: TRBJ1-2; length: 14; size: few; D: -; V: TRBV30; CDR3: CAWSVSGTPYGYTF; DNA: TGTGCCTGGAGTGTGAGCGGAACCCCCTATGGCTACACCTTC
J: TRBJ1-2; length: 12; size: few; D: -; V: TRBV7-9; CDR3: CASSDAGSGCTF; DNA: TGTGCCAGCAGCGACGCAGGGAGTGGCTGCACCTTC
J: TRBJ2-1; length: 16; size: -; D: TRBD1; V: TRBV6-1; CDR3: CASSATGTGLYNEQFF; DNA: TGTGCCAGCAGTGCCACCGGGACAGGTCTCTACAATGAGCAGTTCTTC
J: TRBJ2-3; length: 16; size: -; D: TRBD2; V: TRBV3-1; CDR3: CASSPNSGSYTDTQYF; DNA: TGTGCCAGCAGTCCCAATAGCGGGTCTTACACAGATACGCAGTATTTT
J: TRBJ2-2; length: 19; size: few; D: TRBD2; V: TRBV14; CDR3: CASSQEWGLAGANTGELFF; DNA: TGTGCCAGCAGCCAAGAGTGGGGACTAGCGGGGGCGAACACCGGGGAGCTGTTTTTT
J: TRBJ1-6; length: 16; size: few; D: -; V: TRBV6-1; CDR3: CASSRKPPGVNSPLHF; DNA: TGTGCCAGCAGTCGGAAACCTCCCGGGGTAAATTCACCCCTCCACTTT
J: TRBJ1-3; length: 17; size: -; D: -; V: TRBV5-1; CDR3: CASSLTAGRSSGNTIYF; DNA: TGCGCCAGCAGCTTAACCGCGGGACGGAGCTCTGGAAACACCATATATTTT
J: TRBJ1-2; length: 11; size: few; D: -; V: TRBV12-3/TRBV12-4; CDR3: CASSRGLPGTF; DNA: TGTGCCAGCAGCCGTGGGCTCCCCGGCACCTTC
J: TRBJ2-5; length: 15; size: -; D: -; V: TRBV20-1; CDR3: CSARTNGRWRETQYF; DNA: TGCAGTGCTAGAACTAACGGCCGTTGGAGGGAGACCCAGTACTTC
J: TRBJ2-7; length: 13; size: -; D: -; V: TRBV29-1; CDR3: CSVGQDSPHEQYF; DNA: TGCAGCGTTGGACAGGACTCCCCTCACGAGCAGTACTTC
J: TRBJ2-5; length: 13; size: few; D: -; V: TRBV2; CDR3: CASSGGGVETQYF; DNA: TGTGCCAGCAGTGGGGGTGGAGTGGAGACCCAGTACTTC
J: TRBJ2-5; length: 13; size: few; D: -; V: TRBV12-3/TRBV12-4; CDR3: CASRNRESETQYF; DNA: TGTGCCAGCAGGAACAGGGAGTCGGAGACCCAGTACTTC
J: TRBJ2-5; length: 12; size: -; D: -; V: TRBV7-9; CDR3: CASSPQVKTQYF; DNA: TGTGCCAGCAGCCCTCAAGTGAAGACCCAGTACTTC
J: TRBJ2-7; length: 15; size: -; D: -; V: TRBV25-1; CDR3: CASSGPGDSLGEQYF; DNA: TGTGCCAGCAGTGGTCCGGGAGACAGTCTTGGCGAGCAGTACTTC
J: TRBJ2-5; length: 16; size: few; D: -; V: TRBV6-2/TRBV6-3; CDR3: CASSYRSGWIQETQYF; DNA: TGTGCCAGCAGTTACCGTTCAGGGTGGATCCAAGAGACCCAGTACTTC
J: TRBJ2-7; length: 13; size: -; D: -; V: TRBV29-1; CDR3: CSVEGGRVGEQYF; DNA: TGCAGCGTTGAAGGCGGAAGGGTCGGGGAGCAGTACTTC
J: TRBJ1-5; length: 15; size: few; D: TRBD1; V: TRBV28; CDR3: CASSGTVDRNQPQHF; DNA: TGTGCCAGCAGTGGGACAGTTGATCGCAATCAGCCCCAGCATTTT
J: TRBJ2-7; length: 14; size: few; D: -; V: TRBV7-2; CDR3: CASSFQAGPYEQYF; DNA: TGTGCCAGCAGCTTCCAAGCGGGCCCTTACGAGCAGTACTTC
J: TRBJ1-2; length: 17; size: -; D: -; V: TRBV7-9; CDR3: CASSFRSGQTINYGYTF; DNA: TGTGCCAGCAGCTTCAGGTCGGGGCAAACCATTAACTATGGCTACACCTTC
J: TRBJ2-6; length: 15; size: -; D: -; V: TRBV6-5; CDR3: CASSQQEPGANVLTF; DNA: TGTGCCAGCAGCCAACAGGAACCTGGGGCCAACGTCCTGACTTTC
J: TRBJ2-5; length: 16; size: few; D: -; V: TRBV7-9; CDR3: CASSLAQSLLQETQYF; DNA: TGTGCCAGCAGCTTAGCGCAGTCCCTCCTCCAAGAGACCCAGTACTTC
J: TRBJ2-7; length: 14; size: -; D: -; V: TRBV4-1; CDR3: CASSQDNREDEQYF; DNA: TGCGCCAGCAGCCAAGACAACAGGGAGGACGAGCAGTACTTC
J: TRBJ1-3; length: 15; size: few; D: -; V: TRBV13; CDR3: CASSRTTGRGNTIYF; DNA: TGTGCCAGCAGCCGGACAACAGGGCGCGGAAACACCATATATTTT
J: TRBJ2-7; length: 16; size: few; D: TRBD2; V: TRBV7-9; CDR3: CASSAAASGRFDEQYF; DNA: TGTGCCAGCAGCGCAGCAGCTAGCGGGAGGTTTGACGAGCAGTACTTC
J: TRBJ2-1; length: 19; size: many; D: TRBD2; V: TRBV9; CDR3: CASSAGAGLAVSSYNEQFF; DNA: TGTGCCAGCAGCGCCGGTGCGGGACTAGCGGTAAGCTCCTACAATGAGCAGTTCTTC
J: TRBJ2-5; length: 13; size: -; D: -; V: TRBV5-1; CDR3: CASSLILRETQYF; DNA: TGCGCCAGCAGCTTGATTTTGCGAGAGACCCAGTACTTC
J: TRBJ1-3; length: 17; size: -; D: TRBD1; V: TRBV9; CDR3: CASSSGDRLRPGNTIYF; DNA: TGTGCCAGCAGCTCCGGGGACAGGCTCCGTCCTGGAAACACCATATATTTT
J: TRBJ2-5; length: 14; size: -; D: -; V: TRBV5-1; CDR3: CASSIGSREETQYF; DNA: TGCGCCAGCAGCATTGGTTCCAGGGAGGAGACCCAGTACTTC
J: TRBJ2-5; length: 15; size: few; D: -; V: TRBV25-1; CDR3: CASSGVLGNQETQYF; DNA: TGCGCCAGCAGTGGGGTCCTGGGAAACCAAGAGACCCAGTACTTC
J: TRBJ2-7; length: 15; size: few; D: -; V: TRBV10-3; CDR3: CAISDGGDSSYEQYF; DNA: TGTGCCATCAGTGACGGCGGGGATAGCTCCTACGAGCAGTACTTC
J: TRBJ2-7; length: 14; size: few; D: -; V: TRBV6-6; CDR3: CASSQPDSFGEQYF; DNA: TGTGCCAGCAGTCAGCCCGACAGCTTTGGCGAGCAGTACTTC
J: TRBJ2-5; length: 15; size: few; D: TRBD2; V: TRBV2; CDR3: CASKGLAGAQEAQYF; DNA: TGTGCCAGCAAGGGACTAGCGGGGGCCCAAGAGGCCCAGTACTTC
J: TRBJ1-1; length: 17; size: -; D: -; V: TRBV11-2; CDR3: CASSLDRGLGQNTEAFF; DNA: TGTGCCAGCAGCTTAGATCGGGGGTTGGGGCAGAACACTGAAGCTTTCTTT